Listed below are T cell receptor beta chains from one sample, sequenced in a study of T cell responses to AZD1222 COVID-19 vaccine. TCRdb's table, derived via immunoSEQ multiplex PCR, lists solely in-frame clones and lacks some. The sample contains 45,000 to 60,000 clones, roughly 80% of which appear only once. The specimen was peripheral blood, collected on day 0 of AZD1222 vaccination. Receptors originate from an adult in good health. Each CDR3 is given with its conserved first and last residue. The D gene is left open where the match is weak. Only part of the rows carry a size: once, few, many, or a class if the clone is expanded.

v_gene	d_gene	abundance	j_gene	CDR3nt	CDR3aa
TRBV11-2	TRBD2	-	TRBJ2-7	TGTGCCAGCAGCTCTAAAGCGGGAGTCAATACCTACGAGCAGTACTTC	CASSSKAGVNTYEQYF
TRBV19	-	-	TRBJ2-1	TGTGCCAGTAGTTCCAGACTAGACGGTATGGGTGAGCAGTTCTTC	CASSSRLDGMGEQFF
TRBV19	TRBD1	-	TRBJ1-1	TGTGCCAGTAGGGGACAGGGGAACACTGAAGCTTTCTTT	CASRGQGNTEAFF
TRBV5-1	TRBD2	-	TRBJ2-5	TGCGCCAGCAGCTTGGGACTAGCGGGAGGGCCGAGAGAGACCCAGTACTTC	CASSLGLAGGPRETQYF
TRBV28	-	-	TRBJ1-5	TGTGCCAGCAGGTTGTTCACGAACAGCAATCAGCCCCAGCATTTT	CASRLFTNSNQPQHF
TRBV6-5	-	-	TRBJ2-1	TGTGCCAGCAGTAACCGACTTGTGGGTGAGCAGTTCTTC	CASSNRLVGEQFF
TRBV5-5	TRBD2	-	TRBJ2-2	TGTGCCAGCAGTTGGGACTATTCCAACACCGGGGAGCTGTTTTTT	CASSWDYSNTGELFF
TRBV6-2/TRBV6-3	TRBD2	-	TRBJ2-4	TGTGCCAGCACCCCCCCTGGGGCTAGCGGGAGAGGCGCGGACATTCAGTACTTC	CASTPPGASGRGADIQYF
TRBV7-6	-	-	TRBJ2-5	TGTGCCAGCAGCTTAGGGGGGCAAGAGACCCAGTACTTC	CASSLGGQETQYF
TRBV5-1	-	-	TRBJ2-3	TGCGCCAGCGAGGCGGGGACCACAGATACGCAGTATTTT	CASEAGTTDTQYF
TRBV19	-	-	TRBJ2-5	TGTGCCAGTAGTATCCAGATCCAAGAGACCCAGTACTTC	CASSIQIQETQYF
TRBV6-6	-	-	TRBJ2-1	TGTGCCAGCAGCCCTCCCCGGATAAGCTCCTACAATGAGCAGTTCTTC	CASSPPRISSYNEQFF
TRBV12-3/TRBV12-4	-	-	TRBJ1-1	TGTGCCAGCAGTTTGTTGGGGGATGCTGAAGCTTTCTTT	CASSLLGDAEAFF
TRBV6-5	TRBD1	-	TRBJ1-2	TGTGCCAGCTCGGACAGGGCCACTAACTATGGCTACACCTTC	CASSDRATNYGYTF
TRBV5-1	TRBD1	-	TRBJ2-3	TGCGCCAGCAGCAAGGGGGCGACGGATACGCAGTATTTT	CASSKGATDTQYF
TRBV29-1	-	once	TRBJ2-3	TGCAGCGTTGCGGGTCCAGGAAGCACAGATACGCAGTATTTT	CSVAGPGSTDTQYF
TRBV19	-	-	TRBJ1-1	TGTGCCAGTAGTTTAAGGGGCACTGAAGCTTTCTTT	CASSLRGTEAFF